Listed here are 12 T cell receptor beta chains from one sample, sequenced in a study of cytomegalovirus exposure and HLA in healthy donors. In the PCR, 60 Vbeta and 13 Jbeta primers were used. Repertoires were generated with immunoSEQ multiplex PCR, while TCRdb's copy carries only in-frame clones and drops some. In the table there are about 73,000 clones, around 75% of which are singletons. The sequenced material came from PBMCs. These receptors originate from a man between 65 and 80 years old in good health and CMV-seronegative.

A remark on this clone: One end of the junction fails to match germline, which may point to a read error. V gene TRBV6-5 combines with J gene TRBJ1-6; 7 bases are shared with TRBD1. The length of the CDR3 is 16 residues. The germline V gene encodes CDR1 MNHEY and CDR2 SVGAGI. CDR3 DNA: TGTGCCAGCAGTCACTCGGAGGGGGCCCAGAATTCACCCCTCCACTTT. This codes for CASSHSEGAQNSPLHF.

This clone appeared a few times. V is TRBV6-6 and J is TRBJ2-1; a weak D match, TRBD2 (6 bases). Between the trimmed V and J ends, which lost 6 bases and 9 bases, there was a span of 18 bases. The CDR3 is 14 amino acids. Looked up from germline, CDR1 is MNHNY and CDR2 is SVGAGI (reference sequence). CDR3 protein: CASRGDSMNAEQFF. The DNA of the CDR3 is TGTGCCAGCAGAGGGGACTCCATGAATGCTGAGCAGTTCTTC.

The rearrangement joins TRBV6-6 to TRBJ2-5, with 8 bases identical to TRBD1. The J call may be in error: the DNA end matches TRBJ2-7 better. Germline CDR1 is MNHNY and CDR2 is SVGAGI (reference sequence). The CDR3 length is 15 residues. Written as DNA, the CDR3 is TGTGCCAGCAGTTACCCCAGGACAGGGAGGACCGAGCAGTACTTC. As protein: CASSYPRTGRTEQYF.

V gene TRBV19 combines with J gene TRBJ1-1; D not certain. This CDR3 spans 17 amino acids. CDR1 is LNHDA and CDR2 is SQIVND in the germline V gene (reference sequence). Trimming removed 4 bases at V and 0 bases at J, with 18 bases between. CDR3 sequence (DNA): TGTGCCAGTAGTAATGCCTTATCACCGGTCGTGAACACTGAAGCTTTCTTT. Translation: CASSNALSPVVNTEAFF.

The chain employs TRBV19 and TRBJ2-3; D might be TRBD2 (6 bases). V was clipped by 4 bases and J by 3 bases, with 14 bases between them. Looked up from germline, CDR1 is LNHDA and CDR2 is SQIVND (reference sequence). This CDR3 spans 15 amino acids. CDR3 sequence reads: CASSNAGWETDTQYF. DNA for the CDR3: TGTGCCAGTAGTAACGCGGGGTGGGAAACAGATACGCAGTATTTT.

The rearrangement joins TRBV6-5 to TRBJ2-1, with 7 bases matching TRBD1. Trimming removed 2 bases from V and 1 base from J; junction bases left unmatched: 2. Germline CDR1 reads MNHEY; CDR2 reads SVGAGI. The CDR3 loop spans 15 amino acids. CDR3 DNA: TGTGCCAGCAGTTACGGGACAGCTTCCTACAATGAGCAGTTCTTC. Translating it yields CASSYGTASYNEQFF.

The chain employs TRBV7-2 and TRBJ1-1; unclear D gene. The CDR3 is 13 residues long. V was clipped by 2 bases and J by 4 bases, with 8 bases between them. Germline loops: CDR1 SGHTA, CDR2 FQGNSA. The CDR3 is CASSLQEVTEAFF. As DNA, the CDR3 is TGTGCCAGCAGCTTACAGGAGGTCACTGAAGCTTTCTTT.

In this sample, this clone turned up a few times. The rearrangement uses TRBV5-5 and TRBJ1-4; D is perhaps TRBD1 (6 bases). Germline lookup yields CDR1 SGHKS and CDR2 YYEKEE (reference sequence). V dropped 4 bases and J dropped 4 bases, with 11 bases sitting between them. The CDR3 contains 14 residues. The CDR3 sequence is CASSQGQVNEKLFF. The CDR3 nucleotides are TGTGCCAGCAGCCAGGGACAAGTTAATGAAAAACTGTTTTTT.

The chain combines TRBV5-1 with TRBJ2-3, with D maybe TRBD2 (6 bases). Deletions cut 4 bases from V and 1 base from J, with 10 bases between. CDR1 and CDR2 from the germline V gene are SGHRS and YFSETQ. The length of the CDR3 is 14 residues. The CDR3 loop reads CASSAGSRTDTQYF. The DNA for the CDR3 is TGCGCCAGCAGCGCGGGGAGCCGCACAGATACGCAGTATTTT. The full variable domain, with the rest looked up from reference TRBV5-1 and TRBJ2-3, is KAGVTQTPRYLIKTRGQQVTLSCSPISGHRSVSWYQQTPGQGLQFLFEYFSETQRNKGNFPGRFSGRQFSNSRSEMNVSTLELGDSALYLCASSAGSRTDTQYFGPGTRLTVL.

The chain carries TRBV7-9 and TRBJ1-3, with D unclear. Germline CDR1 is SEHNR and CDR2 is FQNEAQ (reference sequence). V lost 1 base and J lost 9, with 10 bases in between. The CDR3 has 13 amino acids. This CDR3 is CASSLDRGGTIYF. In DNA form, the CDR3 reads TGTGCCAGCAGCTTAGACAGAGGAGGCACCATATATTTT.

As DNA, the CDR3 is TGTGCCAGCAGTTCGGAGGGGGCGGGCAATCAGCCCCAGCATTTT. This gives the protein CASSSEGAGNQPQHF. The V gene is TRBV6-5, the J gene TRBJ1-5; TRBD1 aligns across 7 bases. The germline V gene has CDR1 MNHEY and CDR2 SVGAGI. V shed 4 bases, J shed 2 bases, and the junction held 5 bases outside the gene matches. The CDR3 has 15 residues.

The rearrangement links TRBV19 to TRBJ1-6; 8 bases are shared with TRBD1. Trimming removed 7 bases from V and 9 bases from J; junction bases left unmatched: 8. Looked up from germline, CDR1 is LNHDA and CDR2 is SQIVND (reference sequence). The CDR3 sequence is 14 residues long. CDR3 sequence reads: CASTFQGARSPLHF. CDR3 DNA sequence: TGTGCCAGTACTTTCCAGGGGGCGCGTTCACCCCTCCACTTT.